This TCR beta chain was sequenced in a study of T cells expressing NK-cell markers. Study-level information: The authors sequenced eight donors, of whom seven were HCMV-seropositive and one was seronegative.

Germline values: CDR1 LNHDA, CDR2 SQIVND (reference sequence). This CDR3 comprises 14 residues. Using the 5' RACE reads, TCRdb records one entry per CDR3 protein without DNA. Its clone listing holds more than 400,000 distinct CDR3 sequences. The clonotype comes from a woman between 18 and 70 years old in good health. Sequenced material: blood T cells: a sorted CD56 or NKG2C T cell subset, CD4+ or CD8+ T cells, or bulk PBMC T cells (not recorded which). The chain recombines TRBV19 with TRBJ2-3; TCRdb designates TRBD1, a call that cannot be tested without DNA. CDR3 sequence reads: CASSADSSTDTQYF.